The rows below give T cell receptor beta chains drawn from one sample of a study of T cells after somatic rescue of genetic block. The method was immunoSEQ multiplex PCR; TCRdb's version includes in-frame clones alone and lacks a portion of them. The table has around 50,000 clones, approximately 96% seen once; the top ten hold approximately 0.077%. The sequenced material came from peripheral blood mononuclear cells (PBMCs). Receptors originate from a child younger than two. CDR3s include the opening cysteine and the closing phenylalanine or tryptophan. The order of the fields is CDR3 protein, V gene, clone size, J gene. Clone size is stated in some rows and not others, as once, few, many or a class when expanded.

CDR3aa: CASSLFGTGEFYNEQFF
v_gene: TRBV27
abundance: .
j_gene: TRBJ2-1

CDR3aa: CASSPWREGTDTQYF
v_gene: TRBV13
abundance: .
j_gene: TRBJ2-3

CDR3aa: CASSPGQATNYGYTF
v_gene: TRBV28
abundance: .
j_gene: TRBJ1-2

CDR3aa: CASSLGQGETQYF
v_gene: TRBV7-3
abundance: once
j_gene: TRBJ2-5

CDR3aa: CASTRDGRATGELFF
v_gene: TRBV5-4
abundance: .
j_gene: TRBJ2-2

CDR3aa: CATVRVNYGYTF
v_gene: TRBV6-5
abundance: .
j_gene: TRBJ1-2

CDR3aa: CASRGRETTYEQYF
v_gene: TRBV7-8
abundance: .
j_gene: TRBJ2-7

CDR3aa: CASSEGQGNEQFF
v_gene: TRBV6-1
abundance: .
j_gene: TRBJ2-1

CDR3aa: CASSRGNEQFF
v_gene: TRBV6-1
abundance: .
j_gene: TRBJ2-1

CDR3aa: CASSLWTSGSGNEQFF
v_gene: TRBV6-5
abundance: .
j_gene: TRBJ2-1

CDR3aa: CASSLGQGAGNTIYF
v_gene: TRBV5-1
abundance: once
j_gene: TRBJ1-3

CDR3aa: CASSESREGQETQYF
v_gene: TRBV10-1
abundance: .
j_gene: TRBJ2-5

CDR3aa: CASSFLRERGEKLFF
v_gene: TRBV6-6
abundance: .
j_gene: TRBJ1-4

CDR3aa: CASTAVGGEQFF
v_gene: TRBV6-5
abundance: .
j_gene: TRBJ2-1

CDR3aa: CASSEGAGHYNEQFF
v_gene: TRBV10-1
abundance: .
j_gene: TRBJ2-1

CDR3aa: CASSFAGFNEQYF
v_gene: TRBV7-6
abundance: .
j_gene: TRBJ2-7

CDR3aa: CASSLTGSYEQYF
v_gene: TRBV28
abundance: .
j_gene: TRBJ2-7

CDR3aa: CASRRGGGPGGELFF
v_gene: TRBV27
abundance: .
j_gene: TRBJ2-2

CDR3aa: CASSRGLAGGTSYEQYF
v_gene: TRBV28
abundance: .
j_gene: TRBJ2-7

CDR3aa: CASSQRPRGADTQYF
v_gene: TRBV4-1
abundance: .
j_gene: TRBJ2-3

CDR3aa: CASRPGQNTGELFF
v_gene: TRBV7-6
abundance: once
j_gene: TRBJ2-2

CDR3aa: CASSEPLAGRRHNEQFF
v_gene: TRBV9
abundance: .
j_gene: TRBJ2-1

CDR3aa: CASSTRDSSGNTIYF
v_gene: TRBV6-6
abundance: .
j_gene: TRBJ1-3

CDR3aa: CAIRDRGRTDTQYF
v_gene: TRBV10-3
abundance: .
j_gene: TRBJ2-3

CDR3aa: CASRDRDYEQYF
v_gene: TRBV5-1
abundance: .
j_gene: TRBJ2-7

CDR3aa: CSVRGGKAYNEQFF
v_gene: TRBV29-1
abundance: once
j_gene: TRBJ2-1

CDR3aa: CASSVRGRETQYF
v_gene: TRBV19
abundance: .
j_gene: TRBJ2-5

CDR3aa: CSVTGDGYGYTF
v_gene: TRBV29-1
abundance: .
j_gene: TRBJ1-2

CDR3aa: CASSQHRGHTGELFF
v_gene: TRBV14
abundance: .
j_gene: TRBJ2-2

CDR3aa: CASSHPTDTQYF
v_gene: TRBV4-1
abundance: .
j_gene: TRBJ2-3

CDR3aa: CASSPPGLGASTDTQYF
v_gene: TRBV7-9
abundance: .
j_gene: TRBJ2-3

CDR3aa: CASSERAGLAGSPTDTQYF
v_gene: TRBV6-4
abundance: .
j_gene: TRBJ2-3

CDR3aa: CAWRRGGSYEQYF
v_gene: TRBV30
abundance: once
j_gene: TRBJ2-7

CDR3aa: CAGKGYSNQPQHF
v_gene: TRBV9
abundance: .
j_gene: TRBJ1-5

CDR3aa: CASSPGQGAYEQYF
v_gene: TRBV5-1
abundance: .
j_gene: TRBJ2-7

CDR3aa: CASSEYRVSEAFF
v_gene: TRBV6-1
abundance: .
j_gene: TRBJ1-1

CDR3aa: CAIRLAADNSPLHF
v_gene: TRBV10-3
abundance: .
j_gene: TRBJ1-6

CDR3aa: CASSYRDSTEAFF
v_gene: TRBV6-6
abundance: .
j_gene: TRBJ1-1

CDR3aa: CASSLGGSGANVLTF
v_gene: TRBV5-1
abundance: .
j_gene: TRBJ2-6

CDR3aa: CASRGTRNTDTQYF
v_gene: TRBV2
abundance: .
j_gene: TRBJ2-3

CDR3aa: CASSLGGFTGELFF
v_gene: TRBV7-2
abundance: .
j_gene: TRBJ2-2

CDR3aa: CASSEIGRAYEQYF
v_gene: TRBV6-1
abundance: .
j_gene: TRBJ2-7

CDR3aa: CASSESGHSYEQYF
v_gene: TRBV25-1
abundance: .
j_gene: TRBJ2-7

CDR3aa: CASSEARGSQYF
v_gene: TRBV2
abundance: .
j_gene: TRBJ2-7

CDR3aa: CASSLHTGELFF
v_gene: TRBV5-6
abundance: .
j_gene: TRBJ2-2

CDR3aa: CASSLPPNTGELFF
v_gene: TRBV7-9
abundance: .
j_gene: TRBJ2-2

CDR3aa: CASSLVLREKSPLHF
v_gene: TRBV5-1
abundance: .
j_gene: TRBJ1-6

CDR3aa: CASSLSWDSPLHF
v_gene: TRBV7-8
abundance: once
j_gene: TRBJ1-6

CDR3aa: CSAREGQGTF
v_gene: TRBV20-1
abundance: .
j_gene: TRBJ1-2

CDR3aa: CASSLWSSTGELFF
v_gene: TRBV7-3
abundance: .
j_gene: TRBJ2-2

CDR3aa: CASSQEGLNTEAFF
v_gene: TRBV4-1
abundance: .
j_gene: TRBJ1-1

CDR3aa: CASSLGGMGGNTIYF
v_gene: TRBV7-9
abundance: .
j_gene: TRBJ1-3

CDR3aa: CATRAGTRSYEQYF
v_gene: TRBV10-3
abundance: once
j_gene: TRBJ2-7

CDR3aa: CASSLWGMNTEAFF
v_gene: TRBV5-1
abundance: .
j_gene: TRBJ1-1

CDR3aa: CASSVAAGGGSDTQYF
v_gene: TRBV9
abundance: .
j_gene: TRBJ2-3

CDR3aa: CASSFQAGDTQYF
v_gene: TRBV18
abundance: .
j_gene: TRBJ2-3

CDR3aa: CASSIIAGTGELFF
v_gene: TRBV19
abundance: .
j_gene: TRBJ2-2

CDR3aa: CASSEPGTDTQYF
v_gene: TRBV2
abundance: .
j_gene: TRBJ2-3

CDR3aa: CASSPWLVLSSGNTIYF
v_gene: TRBV5-8
abundance: .
j_gene: TRBJ1-3

CDR3aa: CASSEWVRGYEQYF
v_gene: TRBV2
abundance: .
j_gene: TRBJ2-7